This T cell receptor beta chain was captured by sequencing in a study of T-cell reconstitution after alpha-beta-depleted transplantation in children. TCRbeta library construction was performed incorporating unique molecular identifiers. TCRdb reprocessed the PCR reads with MiXCR, giving one entry per CDR3 protein. The repertoire holds 200,000 to 300,000 distinct CDR3 sequences, with more than 20% as singletons. Concerning this clonotype: A single base separates this from a much larger clone, so it may be a read error.

CDR1 and CDR2 (germline): MNHEY, SMNVEV (reference sequence). The length of the CDR3 is 12 residues. Sequences were derived from PBMCs, sampled before TCRalphabeta/CD19-depleted stem cell transplant. The chain recombines TRBV27 with TRBJ2-7; TRBD1 is a possible D gene (5 bases). This sequence originates from a girl between 2 and 10 years old with Fanconi anemia, due to receive a stem cell transplant. The CDR3 DNA is TGTGCCAGCAGTTTAACAGGTCGCGAGCATTACTTC. Protein: CASSLTGREHYF.